These 26 T cell receptor beta chains came from one sample sequenced in a study of T cell responses to AZD1222 COVID-19 vaccine. Sequencing used immunoSEQ multiplex PCR; TCRdb keeps in-frame clones, though not all of them. The repertoire holds roughly 91,000 clones, with approximately 89% as singletons. The sequenced sample was peripheral blood, obtained on day 0 of AZD1222 vaccination. The receptors originated from an adult in good health.

V gene TRBV12-3 or TRBV12-4 combines with J gene TRBJ2-2; no reliable D call. The length of the CDR3 is 13 residues. The V end was cut by 7 bases, the J end by 8 bases, with 14 bases between. CDR3 loop: CASTLIVGGELFF. The DNA for the CDR3 is TGTGCCAGCACCCTCATTGTCGGTGGGGAGCTGTTTTTT.

This rearrangement joins TRBV9 to TRBJ2-3; D possibly uses TRBD1 or TRBD2 (5 bases each). Germline CDR1 reads SGDLS; CDR2 reads YYNGEE. CDR3 length: 20 residues. V lost 4 bases and J lost 6, with 33 bases in between. CDR3 bases: TGTGCCAGCAGCCCACGAGCTGACTGGGGGAATTTCAGGACGGCGGATACGCAGTATTTT. The encoded protein is CASSPRADWGNFRTADTQYF.

The chain employs TRBV11-2 and TRBJ2-3; D uncertain. The CDR3 sequence is 15 residues long. In germline, CDR1 is SGHAT, CDR2 FQNNGV. Trimming removed 4 bases from V and 0 bases from J, with 11 bases in between. The DNA for the CDR3 is TGTGCCAGCAGCTCCCGAGGTGGTAGCACAGATACGCAGTATTTT. This sequence encodes CASSSRGGSTDTQYF.

The chain uses TRBV7-6 and TRBJ1-3; D call uncertain. CDR3 size: 14 residues. V lost 0 bases to trimming and J lost 0 bases, with 3 bases between them. The germline V gene encodes CDR1 SGHVS and CDR2 FNYEAQ. CDR3 in amino acids: CASSLADSGNTIYF. The CDR3 DNA reads TGTGCCAGCAGCTTAGCAGACTCTGGAAACACCATATATTTT.

The chain couples TRBV2 to TRBJ2-7; tentatively, D is TRBD2 (5 bases). V lost 1 base and J 4 bases, leaving 11 bases between the germline ends. Looked up from germline, CDR1 is SNHLY and CDR2 is FYNNEI. The CDR3 sequence is 14 residues long. The CDR3 coding sequence is TGTGCCAGCAGTGAAGGGACGGGAATTTACGAGCAGTACTTC. Translated, it gives CASSEGTGIYEQYF.

The chain couples TRBV6-5 to TRBJ2-7; 9 bases match TRBD1. The CDR3 spans 14 residues. Germline CDR1 is MNHEY and CDR2 is SVGAGI. Trimming at V came to 6 bases and at J to 3 bases, leaving 6 bases not matched to a gene. The chain's CDR3 is CASSTDRGLYEQYF. CDR3 nucleotides: TGTGCCAGCAGCACGGACAGGGGCCTCTACGAGCAGTACTTC.

This clone was recorded once. This sequence joins TRBV3-1 (or the pseudogene TRBV3-2) and TRBJ1-1; D is unclear. The V gene's germline CDR1 is LGHDT and CDR2 YNNKEL (reference sequence). The CDR3 runs 16 residues. Trimming removed 4 bases from V and 1 base from J, with 16 bases in between. In DNA form, the CDR3 reads TGTGCCAGCAGCCTAATGGGGTTAGGAGGGAACACTGAAGCTTTCTTT. Translated: CASSLMGLGGNTEAFF.

This chain joins TRBV7-9 and TRBJ1-2; TRBD1 is a possible D gene (5 bases). V was pared by 1 base and J by 1 base, with 10 bases between. Looked up from germline, CDR1 is SEHNR and CDR2 is FQNEAQ (reference sequence). This CDR3 is built from 15 residues. DNA for the CDR3: TGTGCCAGCAGCTTAGATGGGGCCAATAACTATGGCTACACCTTC. Protein sequence: CASSLDGANNYGYTF.

The rearrangement joins TRBV19 to TRBJ2-1; possible D gene TRBD2, 6 bases. Looked up from germline, CDR1 is LNHDA and CDR2 is SQIVND (reference sequence). The V gene lost 0 bases and the J gene lost 0 bases, with 6 bases spanning the gap. This CDR3 is 15 amino acids long. This chain's CDR3 is CASSIDGGSYNEQFF. CDR3 in DNA: TGTGCCAGTAGTATAGACGGGGGCTCCTACAATGAGCAGTTCTTC.

This chain uses TRBV6-2 or TRBV6-3 with TRBJ1-2; no definite D call. Germline V gene data show CDR1 as MNHEY and CDR2 as SVGEGT. Trimming took 6 bases from V and 6 from J, leaving 5 bases between them. The CDR3 length is 10 residues. CDR3 sequence (DNA): TGTGCCAGCAGCCGAAATGGCTACACCTTC. Protein product: CASSRNGYTF.

A single count supports this clone. The J gene is TRBJ2-3, the V gene TRBV7-2, with 11 bases aligning to TRBD2. The V gene end was trimmed by 3 bases and the J gene end by 3 bases; junction bases not matched to a gene: 8. CDR1 and CDR2 (germline): SGHTA, FQGNSA. The CDR3 has 17 amino acids. Here the CDR3 reads CASSFLSSGGRTDTQYF. The CDR3 DNA is TGTGCCAGCAGCTTTCTTTCTAGCGGGGGGAGAACAGATACGCAGTATTTT. Variable domain in full (rest from reference TRBV7-2 and TRBJ2-3): GAGVSQSPSNKVTEKGKDVELRCDPISGHTALYWYRQSLGQGLEFLIYFQGNSAPDKSGLPSDRFSAERTGGSVSTLTIQRTQQEDSAVYLCASSFLSSGGRTDTQYFGPGTRLTVL.

The V gene is TRBV20-1, the J gene TRBJ1-1; unclear D gene. CDR3 length: 11 amino acids. Trimming cost V 5 bases and J 9 bases, with 13 bases left between them. Germline CDR1 DFQATT, CDR2 SNEGSKA (reference sequence). The CDR3, as DNA: TGCAGTGCTGGCTCCGGACCCAAAGCTTTCTTT. This gives the protein CSAGSGPKAFF.

This CDR3 is CASSYDGGNTEAFF. DNA of the CDR3: TGTGCCAGCAGTTACGATGGGGGGAACACTGAAGCTTTCTTT. The rearrangement links TRBV6-5 to TRBJ1-1; possible D gene TRBD1, 5 bases. Germline CDR1 is MNHEY and CDR2 is SVGAGI. V shed 2 bases and J shed 1 base, with 8 bases lying between them. The CDR3 is 14 residues long.

This clone was seen a handful of times. V gene TRBV2 combines with J gene TRBJ1-5; tentative D call: TRBD1 (6 bases). Trimming took off 6 bases at V and 4 bases at J, with 25 bases between the two ends. CDR3 length: 18 residues. Germline-derived CDR1 and CDR2 are SNHLY and FYNNEI. CDR3 in amino acids: CASSPGQKAWGGNQPQHF. The CDR3 region has the DNA TGTGCCAGCAGCCCGGGACAAAAGGCATGGGGGGGTAATCAGCCCCAGCATTTT.

The chain employs TRBV5-5 and TRBJ1-2, with TRBD1 identical over 8 bases. J lost 10 bases, V lost 0 bases, and 2 bases had no gene match. Germline CDR1 and CDR2: SGHKS and YYEKEE (reference sequence). CDR3 length: 12 residues. This CDR3 reads CASSLVQGDYTF. The CDR3 coding sequence is TGTGCCAGCAGCTTGGTACAGGGGGACTACACCTTC.

This chain uses TRBV30 with TRBJ1-5, with TRBD1 as a possible D gene (6 bases). Trimming left V 5 bases short and J 6 bases short, with 14 bases between. Germline V lookup: CDR1 GTSNPN, CDR2 SVGIG (reference sequence). The CDR3 totals 13 residues. In DNA form, the CDR3 reads TGTGCCTGGTCCGGTTCGGGGGCTCAGCCCCAGCATTTT. Encoded protein: CAWSGSGAQPQHF.

A single count supports this clone. CDR3 sequence reads: CASKRTGGHQPQHF. CDR3 bases: TGTGCCAGCAAGCGGACAGGGGGGCATCAGCCCCAGCATTTT. The chain employs TRBV2 and TRBJ1-5; 10 nucleotides match TRBD1. Germline V CDR1 and CDR2: SNHLY, FYNNEI. J was trimmed by 5 bases and V by 7 bases; bases with no gene match: 5. The CDR3 runs to 14 residues.

The V call is TRBV29-1, the J call TRBJ2-1; D might be TRBD1 (5 bases). Trimming removed 7 bases at V and 0 bases at J, with 13 bases between. The CDR3 has 14 residues. Germline assignment: CDR1 SQVTM and CDR2 ANQGSEA. The CDR3 here is CSGGSLSSYNEQFF. CDR3 DNA sequence: TGCAGCGGGGGCAGTTTGAGCTCCTACAATGAGCAGTTCTTC.

This rearrangement joins TRBV5-4 to TRBJ2-7, with 7 bases aligning to TRBD1. Looked up from germline, CDR1 is SGHNT and CDR2 is YYREEE (reference sequence). V was pared by 3 bases and J by 4 bases, with 13 bases of the junction left unmatched. The CDR3 runs to 16 residues. Written as DNA, the CDR3 is TGTGCCAGCAGCTCCGGGACAGTCCCTTTGGTGTACGAGCAGTACTTC. Protein sequence: CASSSGTVPLVYEQYF.

The genes are TRBV18 and TRBJ1-2, with TRBD1 matching 7 bases. The J segment lost 6 bases and the V segment lost 3 bases, leaving 10 bases of the junction unmatched. Looked up from germline, CDR1 is KGHSH and CDR2 is LQKENI. There are 15 residues in the CDR3. CDR3 sequence: CASSPPETGFNGYTF. Written as DNA, the CDR3 is TGTGCCAGCTCACCTCCCGAGACAGGGTTTAATGGCTACACCTTC.

The genes are TRBV6-5 and TRBJ2-7; 7 nucleotides align to TRBD1. Germline lookup yields CDR1 MNHEY and CDR2 SVGAGI. This CDR3 has 14 residues. V shed 7 bases and J 0 bases; nucleotides not matched to a gene: 6. The CDR3 region is CASTMDRTSYEQYF. CDR3 DNA sequence: TGTGCCAGCACCATGGACAGGACCTCCTACGAGCAGTACTTC.

CDR3 sequence: CASSETGGGGNEQFF. The DNA of the CDR3 is TGTGCCAGCAGTGAAACTGGCGGGGGGGGAAATGAGCAGTTCTTC. The chain recombines TRBV6-1 with TRBJ2-1, with 9 bases that match TRBD2. This CDR3 has 15 amino acids. The V gene end was trimmed by 2 bases and the J gene end by 7 bases; junction bases not matched to a gene: 6. Germline assignment: CDR1 MNHNS and CDR2 SASEGT.

Only one count was recorded for this clone. The rearrangement joins TRBV4-3 to TRBJ2-2; 9 bases align to TRBD2. V lost 0 bases to trimming and J lost 7 bases; unmatched junction nucleotides: 9. This CDR3 contains 17 residues. Per germline, CDR1 LGHNA and CDR2 YSLEER. For the CDR3, the DNA is TGCGCCAGCAGCCAAGAGCCGACTAGCGGAAGGGGCGGGGAGCTGTTTTTT. Residues: CASSQEPTSGRGGELFF.

The CDR3 spells CASSPAGARNYGYTF. CDR3 coding DNA: TGCGCCAGCAGCCCTGCCGGGGCCCGAAACTATGGCTACACCTTC. The chain recombines TRBV5-1 with TRBJ1-2; the D gene is possibly TRBD1 (5 bases). Germline V CDR1 and CDR2: SGHRS, YFSETQ. Trimming pared 4 bases from V and 2 bases from J, leaving 15 bases between. The CDR3 loop spans 15 amino acids.

This sequence joins TRBV3-1 (or the pseudogene TRBV3-2) and TRBJ2-5; D gene uncertain. The germline V gene encodes CDR1 LGHDT and CDR2 YNNKEL (reference sequence). The CDR3 covers 16 residues. V lost 0 bases, J lost 5 bases, and 16 bases lay in between. The CDR3 coding sequence is TGTGCCAGCAGCCAAGAGGGCAGTTTCCGAGCGGAGACCCAGTACTTC. It translates to CASSQEGSFRAETQYF.

V gene TRBV15 combines with J gene TRBJ1-3; a weak D match, TRBD1 (5 bases). Germline-derived CDR1 and CDR2 are LNHNV and YYDKDF (reference sequence). The CDR3 spans 16 residues. The V end was cut by 0 bases, the J end by 1 base, with 10 bases between. The CDR3 DNA sequence: TGTGCCACCAGCAGAGATCAGGGTGTTTCTGGAAACACCATATATTTT. Its protein product is CATSRDQGVSGNTIYF.